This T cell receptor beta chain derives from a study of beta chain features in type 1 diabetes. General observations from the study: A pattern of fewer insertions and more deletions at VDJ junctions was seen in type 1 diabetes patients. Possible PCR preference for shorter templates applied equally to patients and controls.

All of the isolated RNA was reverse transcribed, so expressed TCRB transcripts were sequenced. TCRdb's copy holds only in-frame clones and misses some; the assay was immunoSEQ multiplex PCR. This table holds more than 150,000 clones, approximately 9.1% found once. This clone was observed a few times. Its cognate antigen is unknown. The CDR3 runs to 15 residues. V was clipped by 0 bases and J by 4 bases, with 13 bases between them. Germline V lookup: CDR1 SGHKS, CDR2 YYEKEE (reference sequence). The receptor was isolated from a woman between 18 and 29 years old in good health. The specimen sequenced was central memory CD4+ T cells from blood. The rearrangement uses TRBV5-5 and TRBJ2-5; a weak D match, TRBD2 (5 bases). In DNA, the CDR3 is TGTGCCAGCAGCTTGGCCCTGGGCCGGGGAGAGACCCAGTACTTC. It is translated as CASSLALGRGETQYF.